This T cell receptor (beta chain) was identified in a study of T cells after yellow fever vaccination. Points from the study as a whole: Weaker overall was a secondary response that nonetheless peaked faster, on day 5 versus 15. Reappearance after the booster was observed for most primary-vaccination clones (96% CD4, roughly 90% CD8).

There are a few counts of this clonotype. The antigen is unknown. Germline values: CDR1 SEHNR, CDR2 FQNEAQ (reference sequence). Trimming shortened V by 4 bases and J by 10 bases, and 14 bases separated the two germline ends. The length of the CDR3 is 14 residues. Generation of TCR cDNA used 5'RACE template switching (which added a universal primer site and UMIs). TCRdb itself ran the 5' RACE reads through MiXCR, one entry per CDR3 protein. The sample contains approximately 580,000 distinct CDR3 sequences, roughly a sixth of which appear only once. V and J are TRBV7-9 and TRBJ1-6; the D gene is possibly TRBD1 (5 bases). The sequencing used PBMCs, collected 5 to 6 days after the first yellow fever vaccination. This receptor was taken from a man younger than 30 who received the YFV17D yellow fever vaccine. CDR3 amino acids: CASSSSGGGSPLHF. Here the CDR3 DNA reads TGTGCCAGCAGCTCCTCGGGGGGTGGATCACCCCTCCACTTT.